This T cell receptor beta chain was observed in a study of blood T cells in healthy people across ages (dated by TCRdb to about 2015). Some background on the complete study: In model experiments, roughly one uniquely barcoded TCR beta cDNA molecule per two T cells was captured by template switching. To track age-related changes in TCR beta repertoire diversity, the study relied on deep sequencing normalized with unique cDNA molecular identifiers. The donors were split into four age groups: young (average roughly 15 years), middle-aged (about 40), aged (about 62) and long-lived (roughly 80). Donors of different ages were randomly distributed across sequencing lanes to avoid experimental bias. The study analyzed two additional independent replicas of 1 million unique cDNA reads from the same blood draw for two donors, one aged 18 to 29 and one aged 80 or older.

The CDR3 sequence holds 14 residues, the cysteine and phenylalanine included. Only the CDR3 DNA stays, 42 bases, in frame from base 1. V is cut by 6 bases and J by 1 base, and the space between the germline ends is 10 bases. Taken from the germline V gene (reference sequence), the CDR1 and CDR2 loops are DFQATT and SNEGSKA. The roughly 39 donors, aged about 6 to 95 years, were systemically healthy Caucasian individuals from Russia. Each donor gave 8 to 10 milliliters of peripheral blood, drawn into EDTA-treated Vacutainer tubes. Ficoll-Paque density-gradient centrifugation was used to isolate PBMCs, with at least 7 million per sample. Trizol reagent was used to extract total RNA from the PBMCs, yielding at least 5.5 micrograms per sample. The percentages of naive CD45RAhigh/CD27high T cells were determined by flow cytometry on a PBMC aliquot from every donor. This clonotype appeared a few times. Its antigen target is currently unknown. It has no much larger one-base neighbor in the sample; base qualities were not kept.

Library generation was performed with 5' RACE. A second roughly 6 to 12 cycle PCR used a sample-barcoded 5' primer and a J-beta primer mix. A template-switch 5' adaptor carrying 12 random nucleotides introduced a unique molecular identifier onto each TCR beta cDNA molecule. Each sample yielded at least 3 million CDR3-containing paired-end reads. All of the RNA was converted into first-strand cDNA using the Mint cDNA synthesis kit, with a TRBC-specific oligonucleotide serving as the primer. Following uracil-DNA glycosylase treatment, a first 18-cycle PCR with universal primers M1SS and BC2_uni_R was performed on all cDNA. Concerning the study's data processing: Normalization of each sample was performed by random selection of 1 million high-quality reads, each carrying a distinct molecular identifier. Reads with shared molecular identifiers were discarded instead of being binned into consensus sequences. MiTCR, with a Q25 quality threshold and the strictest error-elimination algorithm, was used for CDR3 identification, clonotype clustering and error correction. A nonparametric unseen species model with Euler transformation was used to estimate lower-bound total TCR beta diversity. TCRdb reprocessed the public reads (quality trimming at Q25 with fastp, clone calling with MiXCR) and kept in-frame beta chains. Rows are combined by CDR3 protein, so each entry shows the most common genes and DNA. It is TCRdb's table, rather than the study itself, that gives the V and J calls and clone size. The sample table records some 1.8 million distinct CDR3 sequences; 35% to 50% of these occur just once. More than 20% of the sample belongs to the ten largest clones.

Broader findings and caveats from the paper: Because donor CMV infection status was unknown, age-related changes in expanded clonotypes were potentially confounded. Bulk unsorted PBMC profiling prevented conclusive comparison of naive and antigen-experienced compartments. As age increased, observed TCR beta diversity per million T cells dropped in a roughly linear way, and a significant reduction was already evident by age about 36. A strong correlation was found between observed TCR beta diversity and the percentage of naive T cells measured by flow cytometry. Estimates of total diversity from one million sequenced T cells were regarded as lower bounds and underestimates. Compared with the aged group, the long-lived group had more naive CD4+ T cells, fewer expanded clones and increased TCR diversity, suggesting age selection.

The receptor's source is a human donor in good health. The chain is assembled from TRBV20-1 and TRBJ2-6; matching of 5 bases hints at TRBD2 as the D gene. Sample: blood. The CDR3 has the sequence CSATTSSGANVLTF. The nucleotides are TGCAGTGCGACCACTAGTTCTGGGGCCAACGTCCTGACTTTC.